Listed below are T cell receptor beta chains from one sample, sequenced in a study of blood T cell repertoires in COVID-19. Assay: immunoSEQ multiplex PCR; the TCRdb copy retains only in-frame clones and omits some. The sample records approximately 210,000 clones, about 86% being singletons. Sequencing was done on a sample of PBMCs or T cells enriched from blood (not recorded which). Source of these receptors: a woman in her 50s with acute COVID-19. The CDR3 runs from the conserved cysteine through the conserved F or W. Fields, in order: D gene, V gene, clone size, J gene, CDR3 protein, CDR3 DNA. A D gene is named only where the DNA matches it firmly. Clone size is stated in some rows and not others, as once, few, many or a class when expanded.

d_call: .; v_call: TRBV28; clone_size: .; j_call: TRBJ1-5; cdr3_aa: CASASVGGQPQHF; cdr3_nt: TGTGCCAGCGCGTCGGTAGGAGGTCAGCCCCAGCATTTT
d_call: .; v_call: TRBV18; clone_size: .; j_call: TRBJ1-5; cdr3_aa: CASSPLSGDSNQPQHF; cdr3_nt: TGTGCCAGCTCACCATTATCAGGGGATAGCAATCAGCCCCAGCATTTT
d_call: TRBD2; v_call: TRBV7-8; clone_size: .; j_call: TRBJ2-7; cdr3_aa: CASSLGTGLTVYEQYF; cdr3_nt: TGTGCCAGCAGCTTGGGAACGGGACTAACTGTCTACGAGCAGTACTTC
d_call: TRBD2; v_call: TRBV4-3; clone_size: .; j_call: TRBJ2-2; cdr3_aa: CASSQEAGPTGELFF; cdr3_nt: TGCGCCAGCAGCCAAGAAGCGGGACCGACCGGGGAGCTGTTTTTT
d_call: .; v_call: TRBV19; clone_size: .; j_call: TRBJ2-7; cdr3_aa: CASSRGDYEQYF; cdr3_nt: TGTGCCAGTAGTAGGGGGGACTACGAGCAGTACTTC
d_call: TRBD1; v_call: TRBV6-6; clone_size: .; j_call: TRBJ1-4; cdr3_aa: CASSSKTGGNEKLFF; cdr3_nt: TGTGCCAGCAGTTCCAAGACAGGGGGCAACGAAAAACTGTTTTTT
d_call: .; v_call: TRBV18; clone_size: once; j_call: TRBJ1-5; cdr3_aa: CASSPAGNQPQHF; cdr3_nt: TGTGCCAGCTCACCAGCAGGGAATCAGCCCCAGCATTTT
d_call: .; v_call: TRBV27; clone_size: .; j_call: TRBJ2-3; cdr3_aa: CASSLMISGGAGRTDTQYF; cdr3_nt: TGTGCCAGCAGTTTAATGATATCGGGTGGGGCCGGTCGCACAGATACGCAGTATTTT
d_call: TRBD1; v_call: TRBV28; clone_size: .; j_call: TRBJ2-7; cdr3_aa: CASSRGGGTGLPYEQYF; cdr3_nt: TGTGCCAGCAGCCGTGGTGGGGGGACAGGGCTCCCCTACGAGCAGTACTTC
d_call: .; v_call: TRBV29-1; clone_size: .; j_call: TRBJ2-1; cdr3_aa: CSVLWGPAVGNEQFF; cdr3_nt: TGCAGCGTTCTTTGGGGGCCAGCGGTGGGCAATGAGCAGTTCTTC
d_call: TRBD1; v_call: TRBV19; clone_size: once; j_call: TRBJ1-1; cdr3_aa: CASSKRDRVATEAFF; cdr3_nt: TGTGCCAGTAGTAAACGGGACAGGGTGGCCACTGAAGCTTTCTTT
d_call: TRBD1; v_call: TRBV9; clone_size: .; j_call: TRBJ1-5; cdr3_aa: CASSVGTGQQPQHF; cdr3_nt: TGTGCCAGCAGCGTCGGGACAGGGCAACAGCCCCAGCATTTT